Shown below are 25 T cell receptor beta chains from a single sample sequenced in a study of blood T cell repertoires in COVID-19. Assay used: immunoSEQ multiplex PCR; TCRdb lists only in-frame clones, some missing. The sample records 150,000 or so clones, around 85% being singletons. The material sequenced was peripheral blood. These TCRs come from a man in his sixties with COVID-19, enrolled during active disease.

The chain joins TRBV24-1 to TRBJ1-2; tentative D call: TRBD1 (6 bases). Trimming removed 7 bases at V and 2 bases at J, with 10 bases between. The CDR3 is made up of 13 amino acids. Germline V lookup: CDR1 KGHDR, CDR2 SFDVKD. The CDR3 bases are TGTGCCACCAGCGGGACAAGCAACTATGGCTACACCTTC. This translates into CATSGTSNYGYTF.

This chain's CDR3 is CASSQGLLNTEAFF. CDR3 sequence (DNA): TGTGCCAGCAGCCAAGGACTGTTGAACACTGAAGCTTTCTTT. V and J are TRBV14 and TRBJ1-1, with unresolved D. The germline V and J ends were trimmed by 1 base and 0 bases, with 6 bases remaining between them. This CDR3 contains 14 residues. The germline gives CDR1 SGHDN, CDR2 FVKESK.

The V gene is TRBV10-3, the J gene TRBJ1-2; no firm D call. Trimming stripped 3 bases from V and 8 bases from J, with 16 bases between. The CDR3 has 14 amino acids. Germline V CDR1 and CDR2: ENHRY, SYGVKD. The chain's CDR3 is CAISELLGVQGYTF. The CDR3, as DNA: TGTGCCATCAGTGAACTCTTAGGAGTTCAGGGCTACACCTTC.

This rearrangement joins TRBV2 to TRBJ2-2, with 7 bases identical to TRBD2. Germline lookup yields CDR1 SNHLY and CDR2 FYNNEI. This CDR3 is 14 amino acids long. J gave up 7 bases and V 7 bases, and 9 bases lay outside the gene matches. The CDR3 region is CASTASGGGGELFF. The CDR3 DNA is TGTGCCAGCACAGCATCGGGAGGAGGCGGGGAGCTGTTTTTT.

The chain uses TRBV7-8 and TRBJ1-5, with D tentatively TRBD1 (5 bases). V gave up 6 bases and J gave up 1 base, with 13 bases separating them. Germline-derived CDR1 and CDR2 are SGHVS and FQNEAQ. The CDR3 loop spans 15 amino acids. In nucleotides, the CDR3 is TGTGCCAGCAGAGAAGGGGTGGCGAGCAATCAGCCCCAGCATTTT. This gives the protein CASREGVASNQPQHF.

The chain has TRBV18 and TRBJ2-4, with D perhaps TRBD1 (6 bases). Trimming stripped 3 bases from V and 2 bases from J, with 8 bases between. Germline V gene sequence: CDR1 KGHSH, CDR2 LQKENI. The CDR3 has 14 residues. CDR3 loop: CASSPRGSKNIQYF. The CDR3 bases are TGTGCCAGCTCACCTAGGGGGTCCAAAAACATTCAGTACTTC.

The chain is built from TRBV29-1 and TRBJ2-5; 7 bases fit TRBD2. The germline CDR1 and CDR2 sequences are SQVTM and ANQGSEA. Germline trimming cut 4 bases from V and 5 bases from J; bases unmatched to any gene: 4. The length of the CDR3 is 12 residues. CDR3 in DNA: TGCAGCGTTGCCGTGGGGGGGGAGACCCAGTACTTC. It specifies CSVAVGGETQYF.

The V and J genes are TRBV7-3 and TRBJ2-3, with D hard to call. This CDR3 contains 13 residues. With 3 bases removed from V and 3 bases from J, the gap between germline ends came to 7 bases. In germline, CDR1 is SGHTA, CDR2 FQGTGA. CDR3 DNA: TGTGCCAGCAGCTTTCGAGGTACAGATACGCAGTATTTT. It encodes CASSFRGTDTQYF.

This sequence joins TRBV5-1 and TRBJ2-7, with 10 bases matching TRBD1. CDR3 length: 14 amino acids. The trim removed 3 bases at V and 4 bases at J, leaving 4 bases unmatched. Per the germline V gene, CDR1 is SGHRS and CDR2 is YFSETQ. The CDR3 region is CASSSTGGRYEQYF. The CDR3, as DNA: TGCGCCAGCAGCTCGACAGGGGGCAGATACGAGCAGTACTTC.

This clone showed up just once. The rearrangement uses TRBV5-1 and TRBJ2-1, with 12 bases identical to TRBD2. This CDR3 has 16 residues. Germline CDR1 and CDR2: SGHRS and YFSETQ. V lost 0 bases to trimming and J lost 9 bases; unmatched junction nucleotides: 7. CDR3 bases: TGCGCCAGCAGCTTGGATGCTAGCGGGAGGGTCGGTGAGCAGTTCTTC. Protein: CASSLDASGRVGEQFF.

The rearrangement links TRBV19 to TRBJ2-2; a weak D match, TRBD1 (6 bases). This CDR3 comprises 14 residues. Looked up from germline, CDR1 is LNHDA and CDR2 is SQIVND (reference sequence). V dropped 5 bases and J dropped 4 bases, with 11 bases sitting between them. The CDR3 nucleotides read TGTGCCAGTAGTCAGGGGTTGGCCACCGGGGAGCTGTTTTTT. It encodes CASSQGLATGELFF.

V and J are TRBV5-6 and TRBJ1-1, with 12 bases that match TRBD1. With 4 bases clipped from V and 4 bases from J, the junction kept 11 bases outside the gene matches. The CDR3 loop spans 17 amino acids. Germline V gene data show CDR1 as SGHDT and CDR2 as YYEEEE. The CDR3 protein is CASSPGTGGWFGTEAFF. The DNA for the CDR3 is TGTGCCAGCAGCCCCGGGACAGGGGGCTGGTTCGGCACTGAAGCTTTCTTT.

The rearrangement links TRBV10-1 to TRBJ1-2; TRBD1 matches at 9 bases. The CDR3 has 14 residues. Germline-derived CDR1 and CDR2 are WNHNN and SYGVQD (reference sequence). After removal of 3 bases from V and 10 bases from J, the junction contained 9 bases not matched to a gene. Here the CDR3 reads CASSEQGASCDYTF. Written as DNA, the CDR3 is TGCGCCAGCAGTGAACAGGGGGCTTCGTGTGACTACACCTTC.

This CDR3 is CASWTGGETQYF. The CDR3 DNA sequence: TGTGCCAGTTGGACAGGGGGGGAGACCCAGTACTTC. The rearrangement uses TRBV3-1 (or the pseudogene TRBV3-2) and TRBJ2-5, with TRBD1 matching 10 bases. Germline-derived CDR1 and CDR2 are LGHDT and YNNKEL (reference sequence). Trimming removed 9 bases from V and 5 bases from J; junction bases left unmatched: 3. The CDR3 loop spans 12 amino acids.

The chain links TRBV4-3 to TRBJ1-2; D gene uncertain. From germline, CDR1 is LGHNA and CDR2 YSLEER. The germline V and J ends were trimmed by 2 bases and 6 bases, with 13 bases remaining between them. This CDR3 has 14 residues. DNA for the CDR3: TGCGCCAGCAGCCAAAGTCAGAGCGGCGATGGCTACACCTTC. The encoded protein is CASSQSQSGDGYTF.

This rearrangement joins TRBV28 to TRBJ1-2; tentative D call: TRBD1 (5 bases). Per germline, CDR1 MDHEN and CDR2 SYDVKM. Trimming took 8 bases from V and 8 from J, leaving 12 bases between them. The CDR3 loop spans 11 amino acids. In DNA, the CDR3 is TGTGCCAGCGGGGGACTCGGGGGCTACACCTTC. It specifies CASGGLGGYTF.

V usage is TRBV20-1 and J usage is TRBJ2-1, with 8 bases aligning to TRBD1. Germline V gene lookup returns CDR1 DFQATT and CDR2 SNEGSKA (reference sequence). The trim removed 3 bases at V and 15 bases at J, leaving 10 bases unmatched. This CDR3 region has 12 residues. CDR3 DNA: TGCAGTGCTAGTGGGACAGGCCTTAAGGCGTTCTTC. It codes for CSASGTGLKAFF.

The chain recombines TRBV7-9 with TRBJ1-1; D not certain. This CDR3 has 14 amino acids. CDR1 and CDR2 from the germline V gene are SEHNR and FQNEAQ (reference sequence). V was pared by 5 bases and J by 0 bases, with 10 bases between. The DNA for the CDR3 is TGTGCCAGCAGCCCGAGTCCGCTGAACACTGAAGCTTTCTTT. Translating gives CASSPSPLNTEAFF.

This clone was observed once. The rearrangement links TRBV5-1 to TRBJ2-2, with 9 bases matching TRBD1. The CDR3 consists of 14 residues. Germline trimming cut 2 bases from V and 9 bases from J; bases unmatched to any gene: 5. The germline V gene has CDR1 SGHRS and CDR2 YFSETQ. The CDR3 region is CASSFTGGQRELFF. CDR3 nucleotides: TGCGCCAGCAGCTTTACAGGGGGCCAGCGGGAGCTGTTTTTT.

The gene calls are TRBV29-1 and TRBJ1-4; 11 bases map to TRBD1. Trimming took 5 bases from V and 5 from J; bases not matched to a gene: 4. This CDR3 region has 14 residues. From germline, CDR1 is SQVTM and CDR2 ANQGSEA. The CDR3 reads CSVKRDRGNEKLFF. The CDR3 DNA reads as TGCAGCGTTAAGCGGGACAGGGGGAATGAAAAACTGTTTTTT.

This clone was observed once. Here the CDR3 reads CASGGGSGGNTEAFF. DNA for the CDR3: TGTGCCAGCGGGGGGGGTTCAGGAGGGAACACTGAAGCTTTCTTT. The chain joins TRBV7-2 to TRBJ1-1; D might be TRBD1 (5 bases). This CDR3 spans 15 amino acids. Germline CDR1 and CDR2: SGHTA and FQGNSA. V gave up 8 bases and J gave up 1 base, with 17 bases separating them.

The chain combines TRBV5-4 with TRBJ1-2, with 8 bases aligning to TRBD1. After removal of 3 bases from V and 6 bases from J, the junction contained 7 bases not matched to a gene. Germline V gene lookup returns CDR1 SGHNT and CDR2 YYREEE (reference sequence). This CDR3 region has 14 residues. Here the CDR3 reads CASSSRQGANGYTF. The DNA of the CDR3 is TGTGCCAGCAGCTCTAGGCAGGGGGCGAATGGCTACACCTTC.

The chain recombines TRBV30 with TRBJ1-1, with a weak D call TRBD1 (5 bases). Germline loops: CDR1 GTSNPN, CDR2 SVGIG (reference sequence). The CDR3 is made up of 13 amino acids. The ends were cut back, 7 bases at V and 1 base at J, with 13 bases in the middle. CDR3 DNA: TGTGCCTCCGAGGAACAGGCGAACACTGAAGCTTTCTTT. It yields the protein CASEEQANTEAFF.

This chain connects TRBV28 to TRBJ1-1; D ambiguous. This CDR3 is built from 12 residues. Germline V gene lookup returns CDR1 MDHEN and CDR2 SYDVKM. V was shortened by 7 bases and J by 5 bases, with 11 bases between the two germline ends. CDR3 nucleotides: TGTGCCAGCACCCCCGGGAGGACTGAAGCTTTCTTT. It encodes CASTPGRTEAFF. The full variable domain, its missing parts supplied by reference TRBV28 and TRBJ1-1, is DVKVTQSSRYLVKRTGEKVFLECVQDMDHENMFWYRQDPGLGLRLIYFSYDVKMKEKGDIPEGYSVSREKKERFSLILESASTNQTSMYLCASTPGRTEAFFGQGTRLTVV.

This rearrangement joins TRBV9 to TRBJ2-3, with TRBD2 matching over 11 bases. V lost 4 bases to trimming and J lost 6 bases; unmatched junction nucleotides: 13. The CDR3 has 17 residues. Germline V gene lookup returns CDR1 SGDLS and CDR2 YYNGEE. CDR3 in DNA: TGTGCCAGCAGCCTAGGGGAGGGACTAGCGGCCCTGGATACGCAGTATTTT. Its translation: CASSLGEGLAALDTQYF.